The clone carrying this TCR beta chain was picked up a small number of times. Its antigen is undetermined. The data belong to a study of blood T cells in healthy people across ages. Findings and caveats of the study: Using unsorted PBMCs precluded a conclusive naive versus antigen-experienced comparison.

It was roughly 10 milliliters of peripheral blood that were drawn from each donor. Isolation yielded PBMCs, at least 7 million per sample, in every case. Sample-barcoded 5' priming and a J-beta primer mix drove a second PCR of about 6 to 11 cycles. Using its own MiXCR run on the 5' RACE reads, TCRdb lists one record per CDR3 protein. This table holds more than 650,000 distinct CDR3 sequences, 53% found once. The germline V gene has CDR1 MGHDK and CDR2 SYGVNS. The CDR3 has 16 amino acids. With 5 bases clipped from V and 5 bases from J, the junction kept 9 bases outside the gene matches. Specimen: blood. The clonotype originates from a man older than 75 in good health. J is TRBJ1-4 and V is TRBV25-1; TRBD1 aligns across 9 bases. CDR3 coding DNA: TGTGCCAGCAGTCTAAACTCCGGGACAGGGAATGAAAAACTGTTTTTT. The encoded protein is CASSLNSGTGNEKLFF. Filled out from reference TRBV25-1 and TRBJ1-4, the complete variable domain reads EADIYQTPRYLVIGTGKKITLECSQTMGHDKMYWYQQDPGMELHLIHYSYGVNSTEKGDLSSESTVSRIRTEHFPLTLESARPSHTSQYLCASSLNSGTGNEKLFFGSGTQLSVL.